This passage covers 25 T cell receptor beta chains from one sample sequenced in a study of T cell responses to AZD1222 COVID-19 vaccine. Libraries were prepared by immunoSEQ multiplex PCR; TCRdb keeps only in-frame clonotypes and omits some of them. The table records fewer than 200,000 clones, roughly 90% of them present only once. The sample was peripheral blood, taken on day 0 of AZD1222 vaccination. The receptors were gathered from an adult in good health.

This clone was detected once. The rearrangement joins TRBV9 to TRBJ2-1; D is ambiguous. The CDR3 contains 12 residues. Germline V lookup: CDR1 SGDLS, CDR2 YYNGEE. The V end lost 4 bases, the J end lost 8 bases, and 10 bases lay between the germline ends. The CDR3: CASSSHPHEQFF. As DNA, the CDR3 is TGTGCCAGCAGCTCCCACCCCCATGAGCAGTTCTTC.

V and J are TRBV3-1 (or the pseudogene TRBV3-2) and TRBJ2-5; the match to TRBD1 covers 7 bases. This CDR3 comprises 15 residues. The germline V gene encodes CDR1 LGHDT and CDR2 YNNKEL (reference sequence). With 3 bases clipped from V and 1 base from J, the junction kept 5 bases outside the gene matches. As DNA, the CDR3 is TGTGCCAGCAGCCAGGGTACAGGGGTCCAAGAGACCCAGTACTTC. It encodes CASSQGTGVQETQYF.

The gene calls are TRBV6-4 and TRBJ2-5, with 10 bases matching TRBD2. CDR1 MRHNA and CDR2 SNTAGT come from the germline V gene. The CDR3 extends over 17 amino acids. The ends lost 4 bases at V and 4 bases at J; junction bases unmatched: 12. CDR3 sequence reads: CASSGASGSIVVETQYF. For the CDR3, the DNA is TGTGCCAGCAGTGGGGCTAGCGGGAGTATTGTAGTAGAGACCCAGTACTTC.

This rearrangement joins TRBV11-2 to TRBJ1-3; D ambiguous. This CDR3 has 15 amino acids. CDR1 is SGHAT and CDR2 is FQNNGV in the germline V gene. V was pared by 5 bases and J by 4 bases, with 15 bases between. The CDR3 reads CASSHLTRLGNTIYF. DNA of the CDR3: TGTGCCAGCAGCCACCTGACAAGACTGGGAAACACCATATATTTT.

The rearrangement joins TRBV30 to TRBJ1-3; no firm D call. The CDR3 has 12 residues. The V gene lost 7 bases and the J gene lost 4 bases, with 11 bases spanning the gap. CDR1 and CDR2 (germline): GTSNPN, SVGIG (reference sequence). In DNA, the CDR3 is TGTGCCTCGGAGAGAGAAGGAAACACCATATATTTT. Translating it yields CASEREGNTIYF.

The chain joins TRBV7-9 to TRBJ2-1; the match to TRBD2 covers 13 bases. This CDR3 comprises 16 residues. Germline V gives CDR1 SEHNR, CDR2 FQNEAQ (reference sequence). Unmatched junction bases numbered 5, after V lost 5 bases and J lost 4 bases. CDR3 region: CASSPGTSGVYNEQFF. The CDR3 DNA sequence: TGTGCCAGCAGCCCTGGGACTAGCGGGGTTTACAATGAGCAGTTCTTC. Complete variable domain (other parts from reference TRBV7-9 and TRBJ2-1): DTGVSQNPRHKITKRGQNVTFRCDPISEHNRLYWYRQTLGQGPEFLTYFQNEAQLEKSRLLSDRFSAERPKGSFSTLEIQRTEQGDSAMYLCASSPGTSGVYNEQFFGPGTRLTVL.

This chain connects TRBV19 to TRBJ1-6; 7 nucleotides line up with TRBD1. Germline V CDR1 and CDR2: LNHDA, SQIVND (reference sequence). The CDR3 covers 18 residues. V dropped 10 bases and J dropped 7; count of bases not matched to a gene: 22. The CDR3 is CATYHQRQTQGMNSPLHF. The CDR3 DNA reads as TGTGCCACCTACCACCAAAGACAAACACAGGGGATGAATTCACCCCTCCACTTT.

The chain has TRBV27 and TRBJ2-7; no definite D call. CDR3 size: 13 residues. With 3 bases removed from V and 3 bases from J, the gap between germline ends came to 9 bases. Germline CDR1 reads MNHEY; CDR2 reads SMNVEV (reference sequence). Here the CDR3 DNA reads TGTGCCAGCAGTTTCCAGGTCCTCTACGAGCAGTACTTC. Its protein is CASSFQVLYEQYF.

The V call is TRBV7-2, the J call TRBJ2-1; D unclear. This CDR3 spans 13 amino acids. V was pared by 4 bases and J by 6 bases, with 10 bases between. Germline loops: CDR1 SGHTA, CDR2 FQGNSA. CDR3 protein: CASSSFVSNEQFF. In DNA form, the CDR3 reads TGTGCCAGCAGCTCGTTCGTGAGCAATGAGCAGTTCTTC.

This clone was detected once. The chain combines TRBV12-3 or TRBV12-4 with TRBJ2-1; 7 bases map to TRBD2. CDR3 length: 13 residues. Losses at the gene ends were 6 bases for V and 6 bases for J; bases not matched to a gene: 5. The CDR3 DNA reads as TGTGCCAGCAGAGGGACGGGGGGCAATGAGCAGTTCTTC. Translated: CASRGTGGNEQFF.

V usage is TRBV11-2 and J usage is TRBJ1-5; D gene ambiguous. The V gene lost 6 bases and the J gene lost 0 bases, with 6 bases spanning the gap. The CDR3 covers 13 residues. Looked up from germline, CDR1 is SGHAT and CDR2 is FQNNGV. The CDR3 protein is CASSLNSNQPQHF. CDR3 coding DNA: TGTGCCAGCAGTCTAAATAGCAATCAGCCCCAGCATTTT. Drawing the rest from reference TRBV11-2 and TRBJ1-5, the complete variable domain is EAGVAQSPRYKIIEKRQSVAFWCNPISGHATLYWYQQILGQGPKLLIQFQNNGVVDDSQLPKDRFSAERLKGVDSTLKIQPAKLEDSAVYLCASSLNSNQPQHFGDGTRLSIL.

This chain connects TRBV5-8 to TRBJ1-2, with 7 bases fitting TRBD1. Germline CDR1 is SGHTS and CDR2 is YDEGEE. The length of the CDR3 is 16 residues. The V and J ends lost 4 bases and 0 bases, in that order; junction bases with no gene match: 9. The CDR3 DNA reads TGTGCCAGCAGCCGGGAGGGGGCACGAGCTAACTATGGCTACACCTTC. This gives the protein CASSREGARANYGYTF.

This chain links TRBV5-1 with TRBJ2-7, with D possibly called TRBD1 or TRBD2 (6 bases each). CDR1 and CDR2 (germline): SGHRS, YFSETQ. The CDR3 extends over 16 amino acids. Trimming cost V 1 base and J 6 bases, with 20 bases left between them. CDR3 in amino acids: CASSLQERGRPAEQYF. CDR3 sequence (DNA): TGCGCCAGCAGCTTGCAGGAACGGGGGCGACCCGCCGAGCAGTACTTC. The full variable domain, completed using reference TRBV5-1 and TRBJ2-7, is KAGVTQTPRYLIKTRGQQVTLSCSPISGHRSVSWYQQTPGQGLQFLFEYFSETQRNKGNFPGRFSGRQFSNSRSEMNVSTLELGDSALYLCASSLQERGRPAEQYFGPGTRLTVT.

This chain uses TRBV12-5 with TRBJ2-7; no reliable D call. This CDR3 has 11 amino acids. V was shortened by 3 bases and J by 5 bases, with 5 bases between the two germline ends. Germline V CDR1 and CDR2: LGHNT, FRNRAP. The CDR3 coding sequence is TGTGCTAGTGGTTTTGCCCACGAGCAGTACTTC. Its translation is CASGFAHEQYF.

The chain couples TRBV18 to TRBJ2-7; TRBD2 matches 12 bases. The CDR3 is 16 residues long. CDR1 is KGHSH and CDR2 is LQKENI in the germline V gene. V shed 5 bases and J 7 bases; nucleotides not matched to a gene: 12. The CDR3 reads CASSGSLLGTSGEQYF. In nucleotides, the CDR3 is TGTGCCAGCTCAGGTTCCTTATTAGGGACTAGCGGGGAGCAGTACTTC.

The V and J genes are TRBV7-6 and TRBJ2-7; 9 bases agree with TRBD2. CDR3 length: 15 residues. V lost 5 bases, J lost 0 bases, and 5 bases stayed unmatched. The V gene's germline CDR1 is SGHVS and CDR2 FNYEAQ. The CDR3 DNA reads TGTGCCAGCAGCCAAACTAGCGGGCCCTCCTACGAGCAGTACTTC. Amino acid sequence: CASSQTSGPSYEQYF.

The gene calls are TRBV27 and TRBJ1-2, with D hard to call. V shed 2 bases and J shed 4 bases, with 11 bases lying between them. Germline assignment: CDR1 MNHEY and CDR2 SMNVEV (reference sequence). The CDR3 has 14 residues. The CDR3, as DNA: TGTGCCAGCAGTTTAGGCCCGGGCCGCTATGGCTACACCTTC. Its protein product is CASSLGPGRYGYTF.

The chain employs TRBV5-4 and TRBJ1-5; 7 bases agree with TRBD1. This CDR3 comprises 13 residues. With V trimmed by 4 bases and J by 4 bases, 2 bases remained unmatched. Per the germline V gene, CDR1 is SGHNT and CDR2 is YYREEE (reference sequence). CDR3 residues: CASSRDSNQPQHF. The CDR3 coding sequence is TGTGCCAGCAGCCGGGACAGTAATCAGCCCCAGCATTTT. The whole variable domain, remainder taken from reference TRBV5-4 and TRBJ1-5, is ETGVTQSPTHLIKTRGQQVTLRCSSQSGHNTVSWYQQALGQGPQFIFQYYREEENGRGNFPPRFSGLQFPNYSSELNVNALELDDSALYLCASSRDSNQPQHFGDGTRLSIL.

The chain carries TRBV19 and TRBJ1-1, with 8 bases lining up with TRBD1. J gave up 1 base and V 3 bases, and 4 bases lay outside the gene matches. This CDR3 is built from 15 residues. Germline V lookup: CDR1 LNHDA, CDR2 SQIVND (reference sequence). CDR3 amino acids: CASSIAGTGNTEAFF. Here the CDR3 DNA reads TGTGCCAGTAGTATCGCCGGGACAGGGAACACTGAAGCTTTCTTT.

The chain has TRBV4-1 and TRBJ1-3; D is uncertain. The V and J ends lost 0 bases and 3 bases respectively, with 12 bases between them. The CDR3 contains 16 residues. Germline CDR1 reads MGHRA; CDR2 reads YSYEKL. The CDR3 loop is CASSQDYPGYGNTIYF. CDR3 DNA: TGCGCCAGCAGCCAAGATTATCCGGGCTATGGAAACACCATATATTTT.

The gene calls are TRBV6-5 and TRBJ2-1; TRBD1 aligns across 9 bases. Trimming removed 5 bases from V and 7 bases from J; junction bases left unmatched: 9. The CDR3 runs to 15 residues. Germline assignment: CDR1 MNHEY and CDR2 SVGAGI. CDR3 bases: TGTGCCAGCAGTCCGGGACAGGGCTTACAGAATGAGCAGTTCTTC. Its protein is CASSPGQGLQNEQFF.

This chain links TRBV5-6 with TRBJ2-3; D tentatively fits TRBD1 or TRBD2 (5 bases each). The germline gives CDR1 SGHDT, CDR2 YYEEEE. This CDR3 comprises 16 residues. Trimming took off 4 bases at V and 9 bases at J, with 24 bases between the two ends. CDR3 loop: CASSASGRTISETQYF. For the CDR3, the DNA is TGTGCCAGCAGCGCCTCGGGACGGACAATATCGGAGACGCAGTATTTT.

This clone was seen once. V usage is TRBV19 and J usage is TRBJ1-5; 9 nucleotides align to TRBD1. The CDR3 runs to 14 residues. CDR1 is LNHDA and CDR2 is SQIVND in the germline V gene (reference sequence). V gave up 3 bases and J gave up 6 bases; unmatched junction bases: 3. The CDR3 protein is CASSIGTGPQPQHF. CDR3 in DNA: TGTGCCAGTAGTATCGGGACAGGGCCTCAGCCCCAGCATTTT.

Only one count was recorded for this clone. V and J are TRBV29-1 and TRBJ2-7; D is perhaps TRBD2 (6 bases). Trimming left V 1 base short and J 2 bases short, with 12 bases between. Germline V gene data show CDR1 as SQVTM and CDR2 as ANQGSEA. This CDR3 region has 14 residues. CDR3 nucleotide sequence: TGCAGCGTTGAAGGGGGACGGGAGCCCTACGAGCAGTACTTC. Amino acids: CSVEGGREPYEQYF.

This clone was observed a handful of times. The J gene is TRBJ2-1, the V gene TRBV7-2; D uncertain. The CDR3 runs to 10 residues. The germline CDR1 and CDR2 sequences are SGHTA and FQGNSA. Trimming pared 8 bases from V and 6 bases from J, leaving 5 bases between. DNA of the CDR3: TGTGCCAGCGGCCCCAATGAGCAGTTCTTC. Protein product: CASGPNEQFF.